This T cell receptor beta chain was retrieved from a study of PD-1 blockade in mismatch repair-deficient tumors. Study in general: Patients had around 11 mismatch repair-deficient cancer types, all previously treated and progressing.

Generated by immunoSEQ multiplex PCR, the TCRdb table keeps only in-frame clones and is missing some. Of around 100,000 clones detected, 82% appear once; the ten largest clones hold 6.3%. This CDR3 region has 15 residues. Germline values: CDR1 MNHEY, CDR2 SMNVEV (reference sequence). V was trimmed by 4 bases and J by 2 bases, leaving 15 bases between them. Study outcomes and limitations: Tumor-resident clones, often absent from pretreatment blood, expanded after pembrolizumab and then contracted.

A note on this clone: Its antigen is unidentified.

The chain links TRBV27 to TRBJ2-7; a possible D gene is TRBD2 (6 bases). Sample: peripheral blood, taken roughly 35 weeks after starting pembrolizumab. The sequence came from an adult with mismatch repair-deficient cancer. CDR3 residues: CASSSPLALPYEQYF. The CDR3 DNA reads TGTGCCAGCAGTTCGCCTCTAGCGCTTCCCTACGAGCAGTACTTC.